The present TCR beta chain was sequenced within a study of cytomegalovirus exposure and HLA in healthy donors. With regard to this clone: Its antigen is as yet unknown.

The PCR ran on 60 Vbeta and 13 Jbeta primers. This table comes from immunoSEQ multiplex PCR, and its TCRdb copy is limited to in-frame clones, with some not included. The sample holds about 160,000 clones, over 75% seen once. Study-wide points: CMV serostatus stood as the only immune exposure information on hand.

Trimming cost V 0 bases and J 3 bases; bases outside gene matches: 2. The CDR3 sequence is 15 residues long. Germline loops: CDR1 SGHNT, CDR2 YYREEE (reference sequence). Sequenced material: PBMCs. The TCR comes from a man between 35 and 55 years old in good health and CMV-seronegative. The chain uses TRBV5-4 and TRBJ2-3, with TRBD2 matching over 9 bases. The CDR3 loop reads CASSLASGVTDTQYF. The CDR3 coding sequence is TGTGCCAGCAGCTTGGCTAGCGGGGTAACAGATACGCAGTATTTT.